The sequence of this T cell receptor (beta chain) was determined in a study of PD-L1 blockade in urothelial cancer. About the study: Prior chemotherapy ranged from 0 to 3 regimens per patient.

Disease in patients was locally advanced or metastatic urothelial carcinoma. The investigators introduced synthetic TCR analog templates into each PCR as spikes. TCRdb's table, derived via immunoSEQ multiplex PCR, lists solely in-frame clones and lacks some. Of roughly 20,000 clones listed, around 90% are singletons. Germline values: CDR1 SGHRS, CDR2 YFSETQ. The length of the CDR3 is 17 residues. Trimming took 0 bases from V and 2 from J; bases not matched to a gene: 5. The gene calls are TRBV5-1 and TRBJ2-3, with 11 nucleotides matching TRBD2. This receptor was taken from a man aged 50 to 59 with urothelial cancer. Sequencing used PBMCs, obtained around atezolizumab (anti-PD-L1) treatment. CDR3 sequence (DNA): TGCGCCAGCAGCTTGGGGAATAGCGGGGGGGTCACAGATACGCAGTATTTT. This encodes CASSLGNSGGVTDTQYF. The full variable domain, rest sourced from reference TRBV5-1 and TRBJ2-3, is KAGVTQTPRYLIKTRGQQVTLSCSPISGHRSVSWYQQTPGQGLQFLFEYFSETQRNKGNFPGRFSGRQFSNSRSEMNVSTLELGDSALYLCASSLGNSGGVTDTQYFGPGTRLTVL.